The present entry profiles one T cell receptor beta chain with its context. Its matching antigen is unknown. Trimming took 0 bases from V and 1 from J, leaving 10 bases between them. The CDR3 loop spans 15 amino acids. CDR1 and CDR2 (germline): SGHRS, YFSETQ. The sample originates from a study of cytomegalovirus exposure and HLA in healthy donors. Study conclusions and caveats: The study labeled fewer than 200 TCR beta chains cytomegalovirus-associated.

The PCR ran on 60 Vbeta and 13 Jbeta primers. Method: immunoSEQ multiplex PCR; TCRdb's copy keeps in-frame clones and lacks some. The listing contains about 130,000 clones. This TCR was sampled from a young man in good health and CMV-seronegative. This chain joins TRBV5-1 and TRBJ1-1; D is perhaps TRBD1 (5 bases). The specimen was PBMCs. CDR3 DNA: TGCGCCAGCAGCTTGGCTCTGGGGGGGAACACTGAAGCTTTCTTT. Translating it yields CASSLALGGNTEAFF.